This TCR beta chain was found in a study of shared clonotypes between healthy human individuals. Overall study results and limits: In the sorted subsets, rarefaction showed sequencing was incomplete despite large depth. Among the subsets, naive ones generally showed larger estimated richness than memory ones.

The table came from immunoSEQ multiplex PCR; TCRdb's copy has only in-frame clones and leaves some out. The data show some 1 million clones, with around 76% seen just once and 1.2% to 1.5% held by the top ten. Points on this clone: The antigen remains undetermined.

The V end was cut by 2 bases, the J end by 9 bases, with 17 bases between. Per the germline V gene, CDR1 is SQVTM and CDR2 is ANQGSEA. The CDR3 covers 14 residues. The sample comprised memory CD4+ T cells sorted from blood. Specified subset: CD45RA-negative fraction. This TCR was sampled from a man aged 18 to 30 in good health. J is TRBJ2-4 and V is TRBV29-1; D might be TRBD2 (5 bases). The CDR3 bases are TGCAGCGTTGAAATAAATCGGGGAGATACCATTCAGTACTTC. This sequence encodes CSVEINRGDTIQYF.